This T cell receptor (beta chain) was identified during a study of T cell changes during pregnancy in multiple sclerosis. The V segment lost 6 bases and the J segment 4 bases; nucleotides outside the gene matches: 11. The CDR3 runs 15 residues. Germline CDR1 reads SGHVS; CDR2 reads FQNEAQ. Profiled with immunoSEQ multiplex PCR; TCRdb holds only in-frame clones, not every one. The sample includes approximately 100,000 clones, 80% to 95% of them seen just once. The source is a female donor with multiple sclerosis, enrolled in a pregnancy study. The genes are TRBV7-8 and TRBJ2-7; 8 nucleotides line up with TRBD2. The specimen was peripheral blood, collected after pregnancy. The CDR3 DNA is TGTGCCAGCAGGGCGACGGGGACTAGATCTTACGAGCAGTACTTC. This translates into CASRATGTRSYEQYF.